One sample yielded the 24 T cell receptor beta chains listed below, sequenced in a study of CD8+ T cells in alopecia areata. Extraction and reverse transcription of RNA yielded cDNA as the sequencing template. Sequencing used immunoSEQ multiplex PCR; TCRdb keeps in-frame clones, though not all of them. The data hold about 220,000 clones, with about 57% observed a single time. Sample treatment: oral pan-JAK inhibitor, 5-10 mg twice daily. Source: CD4+ T cells sorted from blood, taken at week 4, from a patient treated with tofacitinib. These receptors were taken from a human donor with alopecia areata.

This clone was found many times. The gene calls are TRBV6-1 and TRBJ2-3, with D perhaps matching TRBD1 (7 bases). This CDR3 is built from 14 residues. Germline CDR1 is MNHNS and CDR2 is SASEGT. V dropped 6 bases and J dropped 2 bases, with 12 bases sitting between them. CDR3 sequence: CASSGGQPTDTQYF. CDR3 coding DNA: TGTGCCAGCAGCGGGGGACAGCCCACAGATACGCAGTATTTT.

V and J are TRBV29-1 and TRBJ2-7; TRBD1 matches 11 bases. With V trimmed by 5 bases and J by 6 bases, 9 bases remained unmatched. CDR3 size: 14 residues. Germline values: CDR1 SQVTM, CDR2 ANQGSEA. The CDR3, as DNA: TGCAGCGTTAACTTGGGGACAGGGGGTGCCGAGCAGTACTTC. It is translated as CSVNLGTGGAEQYF.

The chain carries TRBV4-1 and TRBJ1-1; tentatively, D is TRBD1 (6 bases). Trimming shortened V by 2 bases and J by 0 bases, and 13 bases separated the two germline ends. Germline CDR1 and CDR2: MGHRA and YSYEKL. The CDR3 covers 16 residues. The CDR3: CASSQPTGFMNTEAFF. As DNA, the CDR3 is TGCGCCAGCAGCCAACCGACAGGATTCATGAACACTGAAGCTTTCTTT.

The chain is built from TRBV4-3 and TRBJ2-1, with D possibly matching TRBD1 (5 bases). Germline CDR1 LGHNA, CDR2 YSLEER. The germline V and J ends were trimmed by 1 base and 4 bases, with 20 bases remaining between them. The CDR3 consists of 18 residues. CDR3 amino acids: CASSQGGGDRTLYNEQFF. CDR3 nucleotides: TGCGCCAGCAGCCAAGGTGGTGGTGACAGAACACTGTACAATGAGCAGTTCTTC.

The chain recombines TRBV7-2 with TRBJ2-1; D unresolved. Trimming stripped 6 bases from V and 0 bases from J, with 12 bases between. This CDR3 comprises 15 residues. Germline CDR1 is SGHTA and CDR2 is FQGNSA. The CDR3 DNA reads as TGTGCCAGCAGTCGGCCCTCGAGCTCCTACAATGAGCAGTTCTTC. Translated, it gives CASSRPSSSYNEQFF.

The genes are TRBV6-6 and TRBJ2-3, with TRBD1 as a possible D gene (6 bases). CDR3 length: 16 residues. The V end lost 5 bases, the J end lost 7 bases, and 22 bases lay between the germline ends. Germline loops: CDR1 MNHNY, CDR2 SVGAGI (reference sequence). The CDR3 bases are TGTGCCAGCAGTGGCCAGAGGGCAGGGGATATACATACGCAGTATTTT. As protein: CASSGQRAGDIHTQYF.

This clone occurred a few times. The rearrangement uses TRBV7-2 and TRBJ2-2; D assignment may be TRBD1 or TRBD2 (6 bases each). This CDR3 contains 15 residues. The germline gives CDR1 SGHTA, CDR2 FQGNSA. V was cut by 6 bases and J by 7 bases, with 18 bases left in between. The DNA for the CDR3 is TGTGCCAGCAGATCTGACAGGACTAATGTCGGGGAGCTGTTTTTT. As protein: CASRSDRTNVGELFF.

The table lists this clone with a few counts. The J gene is TRBJ2-3, the V gene TRBV18, with D unclear. The CDR3 totals 11 residues. Germline CDR1 KGHSH, CDR2 LQKENI. V lost 5 bases and J 4 bases, leaving 4 bases between the germline ends. The CDR3 spells CASSSPDTQYF. CDR3 DNA sequence: TGTGCCAGCTCATCCCCAGATACGCAGTATTTT.

The V call is TRBV30, the J call TRBJ2-5; possibly TRBD1 or TRBD2 for D (5 bases each). CDR1 and CDR2 from the germline V gene are GTSNPN and SVGIG (reference sequence). The V and J ends lost 5 bases and 5 bases respectively, with 12 bases between them. The CDR3 totals 12 residues. The CDR3 sequence is CAWDSGAETQYF. The CDR3 DNA follows: TGTGCCTGGGACAGCGGTGCGGAGACCCAGTACTTC.

This clone has only a few counts. The rearrangement joins TRBV25-1 to TRBJ1-2; possibly TRBD1 for D (5 bases). The V gene's germline CDR1 is MGHDK and CDR2 SYGVNS. V lost 4 bases to trimming and J lost 4 bases, with 25 bases between them. The CDR3 extends over 18 amino acids. DNA of the CDR3: TGTGCCAGCAGTGGGCCTGGGGCAGAAGAGCTATACGTCTATGGCTACACCTTC. This gives the protein CASSGPGAEELYVYGYTF.

Comment on this clone: The sample carries other DNA sequences with the same CDR3. The chain couples TRBV29-1 to TRBJ1-1; 7 bases map to TRBD1. CDR3 length equals 12 residues. Germline lookup yields CDR1 SQVTM and CDR2 ANQGSEA. V trimming: 4 bases; J trimming: 2 bases; junction bases outside the gene matches: 1. Here the CDR3 DNA reads TGCAGCGTTGGACAGGGAAACACTGAAGCTTTCTTT. Protein: CSVGQGNTEAFF.

This clone was recorded only once. The chain couples TRBV30 to TRBJ2-3; perhaps D is TRBD1 or TRBD2 (5 bases each). The CDR3 is made up of 14 amino acids. CDR1 is GTSNPN and CDR2 is SVGIG in the germline V gene (reference sequence). V dropped 0 bases and J dropped 7 bases, with 14 bases sitting between them. In DNA form, the CDR3 reads TGTGCCTGGAGTGTCTCAACTGGGGGAAATACGCAGTATTTT. Protein: CAWSVSTGGNTQYF. The full variable domain, completed using reference TRBV30 and TRBJ2-3, is SQTIHQWPATLVQPVGSPLSLECTVEGTSNPNLYWYRQAAGRGLQLLFYSVGIGQISSEVPQNLSASRPQDRQFILSSKKLLLSDSGFYLCAWSVSTGGNTQYFGPGTRLTVL.

This clone was seen only once. The chain uses TRBV7-2 and TRBJ2-5; 7 positions match TRBD1. Per the germline V gene, CDR1 is SGHTA and CDR2 is FQGNSA. This CDR3 comprises 14 residues. The V and J ends lost 5 bases and 5 bases, in that order; junction bases with no gene match: 8. The CDR3 protein is CASSLDRVVETQYF. CDR3 in DNA: TGTGCCAGCAGCCTCGACAGGGTCGTTGAGACCCAGTACTTC.

On this clone: At one end the junction does not follow the germline gene, possibly because of a read error. The chain combines TRBV27 with TRBJ2-7, with 12 bases lining up with TRBD1. Germline V lookup: CDR1 MNHEY, CDR2 SMNVEV (reference sequence). The CDR3 is 15 residues long. In DNA form, the CDR3 reads TGTGCCAGCAGCCGCCCGGGACAGGGGGCCTACGAGCAGTGCTTC. Amino acid sequence: CASSRPGQGAYEQCF.

The CDR3 nucleotides are TGTGCCAGCAGTTTTACTAGCGTCCGCTCTGGGGCCAACGTCCTGACTTTC. It yields the protein CASSFTSVRSGANVLTF. The J gene is TRBJ2-6, the V gene TRBV27; the match to TRBD2 covers 7 bases. Germline-derived CDR1 and CDR2 are MNHEY and SMNVEV (reference sequence). Trimming took 3 bases from V and 0 from J; bases not matched to a gene: 5. This CDR3 is built from 17 residues.

The chain couples TRBV30 to TRBJ2-5; tentative D call: TRBD2 (5 bases). Germline-derived CDR1 and CDR2 are GTSNPN and SVGIG (reference sequence). The CDR3 is 13 residues long. V gave up 4 bases and J gave up 0 bases, with 9 bases separating them. CDR3 amino acids: CAWNTRNQETQYF. CDR3 sequence (DNA): TGTGCCTGGAACACTAGAAACCAAGAGACCCAGTACTTC.

The table lists this clone with a few counts. This sequence joins TRBV7-2 and TRBJ1-5, with D unresolved. The CDR3 has 17 residues. Deletions cut 1 base from V and 1 base from J, with 14 bases between. Germline-derived CDR1 and CDR2 are SGHTA and FQGNSA. CDR3 amino acids: CASSLDHRLSSNQPQHF. CDR3 in DNA: TGTGCCAGCAGCTTAGATCATCGGCTTTCGAGCAATCAGCCCCAGCATTTT.

The chain combines TRBV29-1 with TRBJ1-6; 7 bases agree with TRBD1. The CDR3 is made up of 13 amino acids. Germline V lookup: CDR1 SQVTM, CDR2 ANQGSEA. V lost 8 bases, J lost 7 bases, and 8 bases stayed unmatched. The chain's CDR3 is CSTRTGVNSPLHF. The CDR3 region has the DNA TGCAGCACGAGAACAGGGGTAAATTCACCCCTCCACTTT.

In regard to this clone: A read error may be the cause here, since a much bigger clone is one base away. V and J are TRBV7-3 and TRBJ1-1; possibly TRBD1 for D (5 bases). Trimming pared 5 bases from V and 0 bases from J, leaving 7 bases between. Germline lookup yields CDR1 SGHTA and CDR2 FQGTGA. The CDR3 sequence is 13 residues long. In DNA form, the CDR3 reads TGTGCCAGCAGCGCGACAGTGAACACTGAAGCTTTCTTT. As protein: CASSATVNTEAFF.

As to this clone: A much larger clone is a single base away; this may be a read error. V gene TRBV6-6 combines with J gene TRBJ2-7, with D perhaps given as TRBD1 or TRBD2 (5 bases each). Germline V gives CDR1 MNHNY, CDR2 SVGAGI (reference sequence). CDR3 length: 13 amino acids. V was clipped by 6 bases and J by 1 base, with 10 bases between them. The CDR3 is CASSRDGSYEQYF. Written as DNA, the CDR3 is TGTGCCAGCAGCCGGGACGGATCCTACGAGCAGTACTTC.

V gene TRBV30 combines with J gene TRBJ1-3; D not certain. CDR1 is GTSNPN, CDR2 SVGIG, per germline (reference sequence). The V end was cut by 2 bases, the J end by 4 bases, with 9 bases between. The CDR3 extends over 13 amino acids. CDR3 loop: CAWSNAQGNTIYF. CDR3 coding DNA: TGTGCCTGGAGTAATGCCCAGGGAAACACCATATATTTT.

Only a few counts were recorded for this clone. The chain couples TRBV29-1 to TRBJ2-1; D not resolved. The CDR3 has 14 residues. Trimming left V 6 bases short and J 0 bases short, with 12 bases between. The germline CDR1 and CDR2 sequences are SQVTM and ANQGSEA. The CDR3, as DNA: TGCAGCGTCGGCACAGAGAGCTCCTACAATGAGCAGTTCTTC. The encoded protein is CSVGTESSYNEQFF.

The V and J genes are TRBV27 and TRBJ2-3; no firm D call. Germline V gene sequence: CDR1 MNHEY, CDR2 SMNVEV (reference sequence). The V gene lost 5 bases and the J gene lost 2 bases, with 5 bases spanning the gap. This CDR3 comprises 12 residues. Here the CDR3 reads CASSGFTDTQYF. DNA for the CDR3: TGTGCCAGCAGTGGTTTCACAGATACGCAGTATTTT.

This clone was picked up many times. This rearrangement joins TRBV5-1 to TRBJ2-1; 12 nucleotides agree with TRBD2. Germline V gene lookup returns CDR1 SGHRS and CDR2 YFSETQ. The length of the CDR3 is 17 residues. J was trimmed by 9 bases and V by 4 bases; bases with no gene match: 14. The CDR3 DNA sequence: TGCGCCAGCAGCCCCGGCGGGCTAGCGGGGGGGCAGAGTGAGCAGTTCTTC. Protein sequence: CASSPGGLAGGQSEQFF. The full variable domain, completed using reference TRBV5-1 and TRBJ2-1, is KAGVTQTPRYLIKTRGQQVTLSCSPISGHRSVSWYQQTPGQGLQFLFEYFSETQRNKGNFPGRFSGRQFSNSRSEMNVSTLELGDSALYLCASSPGGLAGGQSEQFFGPGTRLTVL.